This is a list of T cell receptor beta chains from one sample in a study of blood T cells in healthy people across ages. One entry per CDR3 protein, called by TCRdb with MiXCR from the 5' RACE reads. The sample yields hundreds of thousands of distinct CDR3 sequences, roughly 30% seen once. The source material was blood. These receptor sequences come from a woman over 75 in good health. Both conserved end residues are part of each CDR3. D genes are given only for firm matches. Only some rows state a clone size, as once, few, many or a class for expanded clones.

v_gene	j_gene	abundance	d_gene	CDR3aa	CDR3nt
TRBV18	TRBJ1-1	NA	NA	CASSPRGTDDTDAFF	TGTGCCAGCTCACCTCGAGGCACAGATGACACTGATGCTTTCTTT
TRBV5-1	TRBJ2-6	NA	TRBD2	CASSLRASGGHTQGANVLTF	TGCGCCAGCAGCTTGCGTGCTAGCGGGGGGCACACACAAGGGGCCAACGTCCTGACTTTC
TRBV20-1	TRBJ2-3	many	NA	CSAKLGATDTQYF	TGCAGTGCGAAGCTGGGGGCCACAGATACGCAGTATTTT
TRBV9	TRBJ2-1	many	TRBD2	CASSVGTSGSNEQFF	TGTGCCAGCAGCGTAGGGACTAGCGGGTCCAATGAGCAGTTCTTC
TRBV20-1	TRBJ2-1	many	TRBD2	CSARDKRGVYNEQFF	TGCAGTGCTAGAGACAAGCGGGGTGTTTACAATGAGCAGTTCTTC
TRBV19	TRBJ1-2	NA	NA	CATYPQGGGYTF	TGTGCCACCTATCCTCAGGGAGGAGGCTACACCTTC
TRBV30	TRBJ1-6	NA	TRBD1	CAWSRDRGTNSPLHF	TGTGCCTGGAGTAGAGACAGGGGGACTAATTCACCCCTCCACTTT
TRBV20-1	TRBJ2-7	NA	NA	CSVPFSSYNEQYF	TGCAGTGTACCGTTTAGCTCCTACAATGAGCAGTACTTC
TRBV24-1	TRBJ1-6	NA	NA	CATSDGTDYNSPLHF	TGTGCCACCAGTGATGGGACGGACTATAATTCACCCCTCCACTTT
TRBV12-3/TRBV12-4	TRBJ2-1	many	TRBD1	CASSLGLQGNEQFF	TGTGCCAGCAGTTTAGGTCTACAGGGGAATGAGCAGTTCTTC
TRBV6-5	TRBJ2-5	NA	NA	CASSYRPTGPRQETQYF	TGTGCCAGCAGTTATCGACCTACGGGACCGAGACAAGAGACCCAGTACTTC
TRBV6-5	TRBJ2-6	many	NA	CASSKTSSGANVLTF	TGTGCCAGCAGTAAAACAAGCTCTGGGGCCAACGTCCTGACTTTC
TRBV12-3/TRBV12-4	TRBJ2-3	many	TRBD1	CASSLRVGDRGTDTQYF	TGTGCCAGCAGTTTACGGGTCGGGGACAGGGGCACAGATACGCAGTATTTT
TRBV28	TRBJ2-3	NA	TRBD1	CASSPTGGEGTDTQYF	TGTGCCAGCAGTCCGACAGGGGGAGAAGGGACAGATACGCAGTATTTT
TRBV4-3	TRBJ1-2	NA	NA	CASSQVLGLGGYTF	TGCGCCAGCAGCCAAGTACTGGGCCTGGGTGGCTACACCTTC
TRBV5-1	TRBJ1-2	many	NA	CASKEGLGYGYTF	TGCGCCAGCAAGGAGGGACTCGGGTATGGCTACACCTTC
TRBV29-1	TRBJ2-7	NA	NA	CSVEENDSYEQYF	TGCAGCGTTGAAGAAAATGACTCCTACGAGCAGTACTTC
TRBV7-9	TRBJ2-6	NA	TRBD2	CVSSPLAGVTSGANVLTF	TGTGTCAGCAGCCCCTTAGCGGGGGTCACCTCTGGGGCCAACGTCCTGACTTTC
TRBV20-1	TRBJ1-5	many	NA	CSARVIGRVDMPQHF	TGCAGTGCTAGAGTAATCGGGAGGGTTGATATGCCCCAGCATTTT
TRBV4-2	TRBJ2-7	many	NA	CASSPPTADPYEQYF	TGTGCCAGCAGCCCACCGACAGCAGATCCCTACGAGCAGTACTTC
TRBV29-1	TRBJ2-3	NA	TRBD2	CSVEEPLGGGPSDTQYF	TGCAGCGTTGAAGAGCCGCTTGGCGGGGGGCCCTCTGATACGCAGTATTTT
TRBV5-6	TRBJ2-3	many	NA	CASSLRIRVVADTQYF	TGTGCCAGCAGCTTGCGGATTAGGGTAGTCGCAGATACGCAGTATTTT
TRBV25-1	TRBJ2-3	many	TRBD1	CASSSTQGTVTDTQYF	TGTGCCAGCAGTTCCACCCAAGGGACAGTCACAGATACGCAGTATTTT
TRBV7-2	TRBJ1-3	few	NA	CASSLGRASGNTIYF	TGTGCCAGCAGCTTAGGCAGGGCCTCTGGAAACACCATATATTTT
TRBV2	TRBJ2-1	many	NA	CASSEQFF	TGTGCCAGCAGCGAGCAGTTCTTC
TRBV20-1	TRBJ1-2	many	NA	CSARDESRDQYGYTF	TGCAGTGCTAGAGATGAGAGTAGGGATCAGTATGGCTACACCTTC
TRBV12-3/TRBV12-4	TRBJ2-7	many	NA	CASNRGGSYEQYF	TGTGCCAGCAACAGGGGGGGGTCCTACGAGCAGTACTTC
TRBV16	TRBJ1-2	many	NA	CASSQNRDSANYGYTF	TGTGCCAGCAGCCAAAACCGGGACTCAGCTAACTATGGCTACACCTTC
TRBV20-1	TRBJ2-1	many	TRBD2	CSARPRSGGHNEQFF	TGCAGTGCTAGACCCCGAAGCGGGGGGCACAATGAGCAGTTCTTC
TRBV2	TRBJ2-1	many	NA	CASSEAGQGGYNEQFF	TGTGCCAGCAGTGAAGCGGGGCAGGGTGGCTACAATGAGCAGTTCTTC
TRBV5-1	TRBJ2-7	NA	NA	CASSLDYAGDEQYF	TGCGCCAGCAGCTTGGACTACGCAGGCGACGAGCAGTACTTC
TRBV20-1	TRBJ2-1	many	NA	CSAKIPGPQMGQFF	TGCAGTGCCAAGATCCCGGGACCGCAAATGGGGCAGTTCTTC
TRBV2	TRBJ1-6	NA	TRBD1	CASIQPGQGHNSPLHF	TGTGCCAGCATCCAACCAGGACAGGGCCATAATTCACCCCTCCACTTT
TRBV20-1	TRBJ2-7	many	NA	CSARDPDGTYEQYF	TGCAGTGCTAGAGACCCGGACGGGACCTACGAGCAGTACTTC
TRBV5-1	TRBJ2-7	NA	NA	CASSLAAGPYEQYF	TGCGCCAGCAGCTTGGCTGCAGGACCCTACGAGCAGTACTTC
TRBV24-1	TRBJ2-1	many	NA	CATSPVDSHEQFF	TGTGCCACCAGCCCCGTGGACTCACATGAGCAGTTCTTC
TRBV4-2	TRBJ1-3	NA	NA	CASSQDGASSGNTIYF	TGTGCCAGCAGCCAAGATGGGGCCAGCTCTGGAAACACCATATATTTT
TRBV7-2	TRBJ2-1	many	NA	CASSLVGGAAYNEQFF	TGTGCCAGCAGCTTAGTTGGAGGAGCAGCCTACAATGAGCAGTTCTTC
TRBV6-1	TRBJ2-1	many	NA	CASDGGVYNEQFF	TGTGCCAGCGACGGGGGCGTCTACAATGAGCAGTTCTTC
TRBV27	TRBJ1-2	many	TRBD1	CASSQGTAHGYTF	TGTGCCAGCAGCCAGGGGACAGCCCATGGCTACACCTTC
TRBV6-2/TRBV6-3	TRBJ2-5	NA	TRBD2	CASSELAEETQYF	TGTGCCAGCAGTGAACTAGCGGAAGAGACCCAGTACTTC
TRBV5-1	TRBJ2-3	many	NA	CASSFDFPTDTQYF	TGCGCCAGCAGCTTCGACTTTCCCACAGATACGCAGTATTTT
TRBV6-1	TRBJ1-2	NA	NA	CATSVDRNYGYTF	TGTGCCACCAGCGTTGACAGGAACTATGGCTACACCTTC
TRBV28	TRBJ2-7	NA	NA	CASSSLAIGAGGLTNF	TGTGCCAGCAGTTCCCTGGCCATAGGAGCAGGAGGTTTAACTAACTTC
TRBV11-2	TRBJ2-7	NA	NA	CASSLGSGPSYEQYF	TGTGCCAGCAGCTTAGGGTCAGGGCCGTCCTACGAGCAGTACTTC
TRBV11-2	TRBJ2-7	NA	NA	CASSLLLSYEQYF	TGTGCCAGCAGCCTTCTCCTCTCCTACGAGCAGTACTTC
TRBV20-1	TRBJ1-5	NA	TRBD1	CSARPPQGSQPQHF	TGCAGTGCTAGACCCCCACAGGGGAGTCAGCCCCAGCATTTT
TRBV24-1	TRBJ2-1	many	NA	CATSVEAERGNEQFF	TGTGCCACCAGTGTTGAAGCGGAGCGTGGCAATGAGCAGTTCTTC
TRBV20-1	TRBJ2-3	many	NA	CSARDRNAGTDTQYF	TGCAGTGCTAGAGATCGAAATGCCGGCACAGATACGCAGTATTTT
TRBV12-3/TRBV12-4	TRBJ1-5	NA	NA	CASTNLVGHGSLSNQPQHF	TGTGCCAGCACCAACCTGGTGGGACATGGGAGTCTTAGCAATCAGCCCCAGCATTTT
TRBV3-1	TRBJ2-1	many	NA	CASSQVTGRYNEQFF	TGTGCCAGCAGCCAAGTGACAGGCCGGTACAATGAGCAGTTCTTC
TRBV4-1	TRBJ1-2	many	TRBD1	CASSRGQGTYGYTF	TGCGCCAGCAGCCGGGGACAGGGGACCTATGGCTACACCTTC
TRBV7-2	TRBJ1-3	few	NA	CASSLQVHSGNTIYF	TGTGCCAGCAGCTTACAGGTGCACTCTGGAAACACCATATATTTT
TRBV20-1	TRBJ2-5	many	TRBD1	CSAFLDRGAQETQYF	TGCAGTGCTTTCCTTGACAGGGGAGCCCAAGAGACCCAGTACTTC
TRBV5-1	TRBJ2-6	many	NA	CASSLNGASGANVLTF	TGCGCCAGCAGCTTGAATGGGGCTTCTGGGGCCAACGTCCTGACTTTC
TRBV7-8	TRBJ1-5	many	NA	CASSATTNQPQHF	TGTGCCAGCAGCGCGACAACTAATCAGCCCCAGCATTTT
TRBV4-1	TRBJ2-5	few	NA	CASSQDSSRSRETQYF	TGCGCCAGCAGCCAAGATTCATCCCGATCGAGGGAGACCCAGTACTTC
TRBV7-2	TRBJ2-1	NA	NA	CASSLTDLNEQFF	TGTGCCAGCAGCTTAACCGATCTGAATGAGCAGTTCTTC
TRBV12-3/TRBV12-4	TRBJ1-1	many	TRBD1	CASSLVRGLGAFF	TGTGCCAGCAGTTTAGTCAGGGGGCTTGGAGCTTTCTTT